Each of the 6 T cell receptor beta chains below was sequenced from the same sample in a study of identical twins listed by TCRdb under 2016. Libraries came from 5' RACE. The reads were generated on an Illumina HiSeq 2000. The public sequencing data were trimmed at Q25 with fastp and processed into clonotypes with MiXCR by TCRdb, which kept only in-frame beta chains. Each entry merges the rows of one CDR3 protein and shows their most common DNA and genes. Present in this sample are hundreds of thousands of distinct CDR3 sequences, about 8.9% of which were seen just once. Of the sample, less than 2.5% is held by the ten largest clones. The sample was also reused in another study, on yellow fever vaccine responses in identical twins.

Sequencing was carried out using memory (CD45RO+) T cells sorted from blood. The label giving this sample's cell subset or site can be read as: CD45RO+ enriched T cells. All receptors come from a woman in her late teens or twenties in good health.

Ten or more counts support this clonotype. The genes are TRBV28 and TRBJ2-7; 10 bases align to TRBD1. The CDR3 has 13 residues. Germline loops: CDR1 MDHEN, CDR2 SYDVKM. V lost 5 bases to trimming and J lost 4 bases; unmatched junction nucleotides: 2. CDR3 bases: TGTGCCAGCAGTCGGACAGGGGGATACGAGCAGTACTTC. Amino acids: CASSRTGGYEQYF.

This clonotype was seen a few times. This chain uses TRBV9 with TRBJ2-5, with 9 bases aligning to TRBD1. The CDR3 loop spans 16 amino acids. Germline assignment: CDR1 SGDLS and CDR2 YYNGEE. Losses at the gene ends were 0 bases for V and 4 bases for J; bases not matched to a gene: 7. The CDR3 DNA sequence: TGTGCCAGCAGCGTAGGCCAGGGGACAGGGTCAGAGACCCAGTACTTC. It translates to CASSVGQGTGSETQYF.

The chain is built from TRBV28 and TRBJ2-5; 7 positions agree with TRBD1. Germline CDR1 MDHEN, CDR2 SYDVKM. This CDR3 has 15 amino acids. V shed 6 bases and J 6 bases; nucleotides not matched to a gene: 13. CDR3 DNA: TGTGCCAGCAGCTCCCCCACAGGGGCCCGAAAGACCCAGTACTTC. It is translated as CASSSPTGARKTQYF.

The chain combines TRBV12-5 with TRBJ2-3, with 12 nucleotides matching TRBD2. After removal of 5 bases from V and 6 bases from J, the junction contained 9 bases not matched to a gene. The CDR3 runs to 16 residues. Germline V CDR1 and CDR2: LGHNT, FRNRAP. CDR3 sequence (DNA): TGTGCTAGTGGTCGGATTCTAGCGGGAGGGGCGGATACGCAGTATTTT. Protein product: CASGRILAGGADTQYF.

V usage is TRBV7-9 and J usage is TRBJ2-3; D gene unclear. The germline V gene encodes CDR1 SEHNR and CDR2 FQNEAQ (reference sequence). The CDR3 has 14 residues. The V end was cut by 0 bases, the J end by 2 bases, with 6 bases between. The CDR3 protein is CASSLAGHTDTQYF. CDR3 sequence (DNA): TGTGCCAGCAGCTTAGCCGGTCACACAGATACGCAGTATTTT.

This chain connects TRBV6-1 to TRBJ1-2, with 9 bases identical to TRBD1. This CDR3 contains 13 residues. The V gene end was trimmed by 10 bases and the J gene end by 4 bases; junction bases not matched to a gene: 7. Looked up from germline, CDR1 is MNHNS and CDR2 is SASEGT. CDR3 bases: TGTGCCACCAGAACAGGGGGCGGCTATGGCTACACCTTC. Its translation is CATRTGGGYGYTF.